Below are 20 T cell receptor beta chains sequenced from a single sample in a study of cytomegalovirus exposure and HLA in healthy donors. The PCR was carried out with 60 Vbeta primers and 13 Jbeta primers. The repertoire was sequenced with immunoSEQ multiplex PCR; TCRdb's copy has only in-frame clones and lacks some. The sample holds roughly 180,000 clones, 75% to 85% seen once. Material: PBMCs. These receptors originate from a girl between 10 and 17 years old in good health and CMV-seropositive.

This clone occurred a few times. This chain links TRBV4-3 with TRBJ2-1; D may be TRBD1 (5 bases). The CDR3 runs to 17 residues. The germline CDR1 and CDR2 sequences are LGHNA and YSLEER. The ends were cut back, 2 bases at V and 10 bases at J, with 24 bases in the middle. The CDR3 DNA follows: TGCGCCAGCAGCCAACCCAAGGGGTCTGACATAGCTTCCGAGCAGTTCTTC. Translation: CASSQPKGSDIASEQFF.

The chain is built from TRBV7-2 and TRBJ2-5; D ambiguous. V was pared by 5 bases and J by 5 bases, with 21 bases between. The CDR3 extends over 16 amino acids. Germline V gives CDR1 SGHTA, CDR2 FQGNSA. The CDR3 spells CASSKPFVQAGETQYF. For the CDR3, the DNA is TGTGCCAGCAGCAAGCCCTTCGTCCAGGCTGGGGAGACCCAGTACTTC.

The chain employs TRBV7-9 and TRBJ1-6; a possible D gene is TRBD1 (5 bases). V gave up 0 bases and J gave up 14 bases, with 14 bases separating them. CDR3 length: 14 residues. The germline V gene has CDR1 SEHNR and CDR2 FQNEAQ (reference sequence). CDR3 nucleotide sequence: TGTGCCAGCAGCTTAGCGGTGACAGCTTTCTCCCTCCACTTT. Translating it yields CASSLAVTAFSLHF.

The V and J genes are TRBV19 and TRBJ1-4; 8 bases agree with TRBD1. The germline gives CDR1 LNHDA, CDR2 SQIVND (reference sequence). This CDR3 has 16 residues. Trimming cost V 4 bases and J 6 bases; bases outside gene matches: 10. The CDR3 nucleotides read TGTGCCAGTAGTAGGGACAGGAAATTTACTGATGAAAAACTGTTTTTT. Translation gives CASSRDRKFTDEKLFF.

The chain employs TRBV5-5 and TRBJ1-5, with a possible D match to TRBD1 (5 bases). The CDR3 consists of 13 residues. CDR1 and CDR2 (germline): SGHKS, YYEKEE (reference sequence). Trimming left V 3 bases short and J 9 bases short, with 13 bases between. This CDR3 is CASSSLDQGPQHF. The CDR3, as DNA: TGTGCCAGCAGCTCATTGGACCAGGGGCCCCAGCATTTT.

The chain links TRBV5-4 to TRBJ1-6; 9 positions agree with TRBD1. This CDR3 is 18 amino acids long. Germline V gene sequence: CDR1 SGHNT, CDR2 YYREEE (reference sequence). V lost 1 base, J lost 7 bases, and 12 bases stayed unmatched. The CDR3 DNA reads TGTGCCAGCAGCTTGTCGGTCAAGACGGGACAGGGAAATTCACCCCTCCACTTT. Protein product: CASSLSVKTGQGNSPLHF.

This rearrangement joins TRBV13 to TRBJ2-5, with D perhaps matching TRBD2 (6 bases). V was trimmed by 5 bases and J by 4 bases, leaving 14 bases between them. In germline, CDR1 is PRHDT, CDR2 FYEKMQ (reference sequence). This CDR3 region has 14 residues. DNA for the CDR3: TGTGCCAGCAGCCTCGGGGAGGCGGCAGAGACCCAGTACTTC. This translates into CASSLGEAAETQYF.

The J gene is TRBJ2-3, the V gene TRBV5-1; 8 bases line up with TRBD2. The CDR3 sequence is 19 residues long. V shed 1 base, J shed 2 bases, and the junction held 15 bases outside the gene matches. Germline CDR1 SGHRS, CDR2 YFSETQ. The CDR3 sequence: CASSLPSGGTLANTDTQYF. The CDR3 DNA reads as TGCGCCAGCAGCTTGCCCAGCGGGGGAACCCTGGCAAACACAGATACGCAGTATTTT.

V usage is TRBV9 and J usage is TRBJ1-3; TRBD1 matches at 9 bases. The germline V gene encodes CDR1 SGDLS and CDR2 YYNGEE. The CDR3 is 15 residues long. V lost 3 bases to trimming and J lost 2 bases; unmatched junction nucleotides: 3. DNA of the CDR3: TGTGCCAGCAGCGAGACAGGGGGTGCTGGAAACACCATATATTTT. It specifies CASSETGGAGNTIYF.

The rearrangement uses TRBV18 and TRBJ2-5; 10 nucleotides line up with TRBD2. The CDR3 is 17 amino acids. Germline lookup yields CDR1 KGHSH and CDR2 LQKENI. After removal of 0 bases from V and 6 bases from J, the junction contained 10 bases not matched to a gene. In DNA form, the CDR3 reads TGTGCCAGCTCACCACCCTTAGCGGGGGGCTCCGGGAAGACCCAGTACTTC. Its translation is CASSPPLAGGSGKTQYF. The full variable domain, its missing parts supplied by reference TRBV18 and TRBJ2-5, is NAGVMQNPRHLVRRRGQEARLRCSPMKGHSHVYWYRQLPEEGLKFMVYLQKENIIDESGMPKERFSAEFPKEGPSILRIQQVVRGDSAAYFCASSPPLAGGSGKTQYFGPGTRLLVL.

CDR3 in amino acids: CASSQKDRDYGYTF. DNA of the CDR3: TGCGCCAGCAGCCAGAAGGACAGGGACTATGGCTACACCTTC. The chain links TRBV4-1 to TRBJ1-2; 8 bases line up with TRBD1. The germline gives CDR1 MGHRA, CDR2 YSYEKL. This CDR3 spans 14 amino acids. V was clipped by 3 bases and J by 3 bases; unmatched bases: 3.

The genes are TRBV5-6 and TRBJ2-7, with 9 bases fitting TRBD1. This CDR3 has 16 amino acids. CDR1 SGHDT and CDR2 YYEEEE come from the germline V gene. With 6 bases clipped from V and 3 bases from J, the junction kept 13 bases outside the gene matches. CDR3 in DNA: TGTGCCAGCAATGGACAGGGGTTCCCTCCCGGCTACGAGCAGTACTTC. Translation: CASNGQGFPPGYEQYF.

The chain is built from TRBV6-6 and TRBJ2-5; D may be TRBD1 (5 bases). Germline V gives CDR1 MNHNY, CDR2 SVGAGI (reference sequence). Trimming shortened V by 8 bases and J by 2 bases, and 18 bases separated the two germline ends. The CDR3 sequence is 15 residues long. CDR3 sequence (DNA): TGTGCCAGCCTGGGTTTGGGGCTGACACAAGAGACCCAGTACTTC. This encodes CASLGLGLTQETQYF.

The gene calls are TRBV5-1 and TRBJ2-4, with 7 positions matching TRBD1. The CDR3 loop spans 14 amino acids. Germline values: CDR1 SGHRS, CDR2 YFSETQ. The V and J ends lost 4 bases and 7 bases, in that order; junction bases with no gene match: 8. This CDR3 reads CASSPRTGQNIQYF. The CDR3, as DNA: TGCGCCAGCAGCCCAAGGACAGGCCAGAACATTCAGTACTTC.

V and J are TRBV27 and TRBJ2-7; 8 bases are shared with TRBD1. Trimming took 0 bases from V and 6 from J; bases not matched to a gene: 1. Per the germline V gene, CDR1 is MNHEY and CDR2 is SMNVEV (reference sequence). The CDR3 consists of 13 residues. This chain's CDR3 is CASSLSTGAEQYF. Written as DNA, the CDR3 is TGTGCCAGCAGTTTATCGACAGGGGCCGAGCAGTACTTC.

The chain combines TRBV27 with TRBJ2-1, with TRBD1 matching over 7 bases. Germline V lookup: CDR1 MNHEY, CDR2 SMNVEV (reference sequence). This CDR3 has 16 amino acids. The J segment lost 7 bases and the V segment lost 5 bases, leaving 14 bases of the junction unmatched. This CDR3 is CASSPGDRVVANEQFF. The CDR3 coding sequence is TGTGCCAGCAGTCCAGGCGACAGGGTGGTAGCTAATGAGCAGTTCTTC.

The chain joins TRBV30 to TRBJ2-3; D ambiguous. V lost 0 bases and J 4 bases, leaving 14 bases between the germline ends. Germline V gene sequence: CDR1 GTSNPN, CDR2 SVGIG (reference sequence). The CDR3 has 15 amino acids. The CDR3 DNA follows: TGTGCCTGGAGTGTACTAAGTCCGGCGGCAGATACGCAGTATTTT. Translated, it gives CAWSVLSPAADTQYF.

The J gene is TRBJ1-2, the V gene TRBV11-3; 7 bases align to TRBD1. The V gene's germline CDR1 is SGHNT and CDR2 YENEEA. V gave up 5 bases and J gave up 4 bases; unmatched junction bases: 4. This CDR3 region has 13 residues. This chain's CDR3 is CASSQTGPYGYTF. The CDR3 DNA follows: TGTGCCAGCAGCCAGACAGGGCCCTATGGCTACACCTTC. Based on the CDR3 plus reference TRBV11-3 and TRBJ1-2, the full variable domain is EAGVVQSPRYKIIEKKQPVAFWCNPISGHNTLYWYLQNLGQGPELLIRYENEEAVDDSQLPKDRFSAERLKGVDSTLKIQPAELGDSAVYLCASSQTGPYGYTFGSGTRLTVV.

Worth noting for this clone: The identical CDR3 is also encoded by other nucleotide sequences in the sample. The genes are TRBV10-2 and TRBJ2-2; a possible D gene is TRBD1 (6 bases). Germline V gives CDR1 WSHSY, CDR2 SAAADI. The CDR3 extends over 15 amino acids. V gave up 8 bases and J gave up 4 bases, with 17 bases separating them. The CDR3 loop reads CASVQPGAGTGELFF. DNA of the CDR3: TGCGCCAGCGTTCAGCCAGGGGCGGGCACCGGGGAGCTGTTTTTT.

The chain combines TRBV9 with TRBJ1-5; 10 bases are a match to TRBD1. Trimming removed 4 bases from V and 3 bases from J; junction bases left unmatched: 7. CDR3 length: 16 amino acids. Germline CDR1 is SGDLS and CDR2 is YYNGEE. The CDR3 loop is CASSPGQGMNNQPQHF. The CDR3 DNA follows: TGTGCCAGCAGCCCGGGACAGGGGATGAACAATCAGCCCCAGCATTTT.